This T cell receptor beta chain was observed in a study of T cell repertoires in cytomegalovirus infection. MiXCR, applied by TCRdb to the reads, yields one record per CDR3 protein. The sample lists approximately 630,000 distinct CDR3 sequences; roughly 26% were seen once. Trimming shortened V by 5 bases and J by 3 bases, and 7 bases separated the two germline ends. Germline loops: CDR1 SGHVS, CDR2 FNYEAQ. This CDR3 is 12 amino acids long. The V call is TRBV7-6, the J call TRBJ2-5; D ambiguous. The sequenced sample was CD8+ T cells from PBMCs. This sequence originates from a human donor in good health (CMV status not recorded). Some clones in this sample may be carry-over from other donors' samples. The CDR3 nucleotides read TGTGCCAGCAGCCGGGCCGAAGAGACCCAGTACTTC. Protein: CASSRAEETQYF.